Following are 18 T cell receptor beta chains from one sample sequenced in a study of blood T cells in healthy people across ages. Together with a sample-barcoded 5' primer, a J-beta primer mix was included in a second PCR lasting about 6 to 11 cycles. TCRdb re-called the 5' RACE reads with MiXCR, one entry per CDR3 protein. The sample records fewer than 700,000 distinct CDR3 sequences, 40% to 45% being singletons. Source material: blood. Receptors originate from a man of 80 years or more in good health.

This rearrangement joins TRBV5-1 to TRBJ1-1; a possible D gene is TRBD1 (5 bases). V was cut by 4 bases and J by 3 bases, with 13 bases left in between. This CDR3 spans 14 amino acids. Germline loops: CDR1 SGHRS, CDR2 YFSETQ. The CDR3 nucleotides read TGCGCCAGCAGCCCAGGGTTCAGCGACACTGAAGCTTTCTTT. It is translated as CASSPGFSDTEAFF.

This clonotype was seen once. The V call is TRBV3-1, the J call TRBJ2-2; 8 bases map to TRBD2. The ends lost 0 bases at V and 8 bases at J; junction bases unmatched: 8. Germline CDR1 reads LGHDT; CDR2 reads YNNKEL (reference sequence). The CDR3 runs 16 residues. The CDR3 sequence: CASSQEGTSSGGELFF. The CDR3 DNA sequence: TGTGCCAGCAGCCAAGAGGGGACTAGTAGTGGTGGGGAGCTGTTTTTT.

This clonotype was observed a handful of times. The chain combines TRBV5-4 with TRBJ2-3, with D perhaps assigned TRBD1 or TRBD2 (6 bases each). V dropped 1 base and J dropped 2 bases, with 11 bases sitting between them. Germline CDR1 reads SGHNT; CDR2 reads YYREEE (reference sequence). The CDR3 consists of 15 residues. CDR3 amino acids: CASSLQGRPTDTQYF. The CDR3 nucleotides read TGTGCCAGCAGCTTGCAGGGGAGGCCCACAGATACGCAGTATTTT.

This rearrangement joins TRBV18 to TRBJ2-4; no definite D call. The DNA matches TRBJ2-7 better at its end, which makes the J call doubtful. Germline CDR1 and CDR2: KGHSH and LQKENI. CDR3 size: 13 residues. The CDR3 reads CASSPTTLPEQYF. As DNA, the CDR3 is TGTGCCAGCTCACCAACTACCCTTCCCGAGCAGTACTTC.

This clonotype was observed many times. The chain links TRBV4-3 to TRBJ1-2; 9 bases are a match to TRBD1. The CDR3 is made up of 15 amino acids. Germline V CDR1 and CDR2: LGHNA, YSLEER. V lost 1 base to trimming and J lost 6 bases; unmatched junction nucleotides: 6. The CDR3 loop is CASSQVQGAVHGYTF. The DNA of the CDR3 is TGCGCCAGCAGCCAAGTACAGGGGGCTGTACATGGCTACACCTTC.

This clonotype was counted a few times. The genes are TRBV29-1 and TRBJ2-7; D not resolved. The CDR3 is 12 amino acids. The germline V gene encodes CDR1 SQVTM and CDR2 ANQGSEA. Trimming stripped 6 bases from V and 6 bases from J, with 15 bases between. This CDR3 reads CSVARSGPEQYF. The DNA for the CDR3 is TGCAGCGTGGCCCGAAGTGGCCCCGAGCAGTACTTC.

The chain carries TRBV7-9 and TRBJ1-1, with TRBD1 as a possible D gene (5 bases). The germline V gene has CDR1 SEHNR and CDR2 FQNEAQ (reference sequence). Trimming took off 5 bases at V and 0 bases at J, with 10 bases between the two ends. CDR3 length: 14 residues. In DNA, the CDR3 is TGTGCCAGCAGCCGTGGGACCATGAACACTGAAGCTTTCTTT. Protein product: CASSRGTMNTEAFF.

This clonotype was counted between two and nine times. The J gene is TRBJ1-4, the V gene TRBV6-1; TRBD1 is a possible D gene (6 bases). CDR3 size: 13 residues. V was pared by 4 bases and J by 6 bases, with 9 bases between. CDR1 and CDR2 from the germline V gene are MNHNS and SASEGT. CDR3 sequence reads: CASSVNRDEKLFF. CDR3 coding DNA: TGTGCCAGCAGTGTAAACAGGGATGAAAAACTGTTTTTT.

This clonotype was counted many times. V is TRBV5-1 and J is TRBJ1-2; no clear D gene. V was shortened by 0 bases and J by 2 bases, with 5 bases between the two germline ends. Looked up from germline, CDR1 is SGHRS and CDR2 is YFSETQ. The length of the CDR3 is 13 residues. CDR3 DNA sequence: TGCGCCAGCAGCTTGGACGGAAACTATGGCTACACCTTC. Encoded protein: CASSLDGNYGYTF. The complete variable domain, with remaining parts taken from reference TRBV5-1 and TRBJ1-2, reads KAGVTQTPRYLIKTRGQQVTLSCSPISGHRSVSWYQQTPGQGLQFLFEYFSETQRNKGNFPGRFSGRQFSNSRSEMNVSTLELGDSALYLCASSLDGNYGYTFGSGTRLTVV.

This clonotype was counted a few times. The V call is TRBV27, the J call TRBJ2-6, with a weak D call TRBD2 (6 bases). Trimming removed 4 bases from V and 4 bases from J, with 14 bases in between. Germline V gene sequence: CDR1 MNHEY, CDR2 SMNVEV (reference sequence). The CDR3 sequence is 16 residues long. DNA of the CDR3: TGTGCCAGCAGTTCGAGGGGACTCCCGGGGGCCAACGTCCTGACTTTC. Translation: CASSSRGLPGANVLTF.

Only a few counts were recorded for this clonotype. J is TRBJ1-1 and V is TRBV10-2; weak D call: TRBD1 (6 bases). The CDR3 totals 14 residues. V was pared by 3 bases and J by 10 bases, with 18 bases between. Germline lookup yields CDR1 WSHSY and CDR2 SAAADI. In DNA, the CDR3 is TGCGCCAGCAGTGATCCTGGGGGAGAGGGGGTAGCTTTCTTT. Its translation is CASSDPGGEGVAFF.

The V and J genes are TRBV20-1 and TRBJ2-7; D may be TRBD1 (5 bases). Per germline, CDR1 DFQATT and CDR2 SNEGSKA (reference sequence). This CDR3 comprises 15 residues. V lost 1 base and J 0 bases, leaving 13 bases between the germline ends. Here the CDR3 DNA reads TGCAGTGCTAGAGTGGGGCAGTTAAGCTCCTACGAGCAGTACTTC. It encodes CSARVGQLSSYEQYF.

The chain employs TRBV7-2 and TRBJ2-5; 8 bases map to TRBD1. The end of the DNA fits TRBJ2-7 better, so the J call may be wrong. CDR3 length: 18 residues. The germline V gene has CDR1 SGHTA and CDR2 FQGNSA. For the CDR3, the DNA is TGTGCCAGCAGCCTACCGTCGACAGGGGTTTCTAGTCTTCACGAGCAGTACTTC. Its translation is CASSLPSTGVSSLHEQYF.

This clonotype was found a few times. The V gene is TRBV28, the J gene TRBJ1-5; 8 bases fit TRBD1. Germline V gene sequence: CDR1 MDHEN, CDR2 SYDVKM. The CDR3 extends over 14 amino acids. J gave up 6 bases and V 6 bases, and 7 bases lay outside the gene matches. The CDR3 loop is CASRSTGESQPQHF. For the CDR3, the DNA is TGTGCCAGCAGGTCGACAGGGGAGAGTCAGCCCCAGCATTTT.

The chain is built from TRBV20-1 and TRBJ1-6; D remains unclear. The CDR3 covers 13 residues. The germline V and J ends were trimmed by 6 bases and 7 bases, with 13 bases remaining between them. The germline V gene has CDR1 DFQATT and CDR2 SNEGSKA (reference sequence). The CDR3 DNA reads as TGCAGTGCCAAAAGGAGAGGCAATTCACCCCTCCACTTT. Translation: CSAKRRGNSPLHF.

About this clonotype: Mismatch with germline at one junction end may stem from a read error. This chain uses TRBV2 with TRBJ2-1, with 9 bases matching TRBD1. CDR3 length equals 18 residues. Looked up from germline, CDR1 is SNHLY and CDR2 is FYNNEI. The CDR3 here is CASFVSSGGGDRDYEQFF. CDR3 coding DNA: TGCGCCAGCTTTGTGAGTTCAGGGGGAGGGGACAGGGACTATGAGCAGTTCTTC. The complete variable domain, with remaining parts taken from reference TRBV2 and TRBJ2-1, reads EPEVTQTPSHQVTQMGQEVILRCVPISNHLYFYWYRQILGQKVEFLVSFYNNEISEKSEIFDDQFSVERPDGSNFTLKIRSTKLEDSAMYFCASFVSSGGGDRDYEQFFGPGTRLTVL.

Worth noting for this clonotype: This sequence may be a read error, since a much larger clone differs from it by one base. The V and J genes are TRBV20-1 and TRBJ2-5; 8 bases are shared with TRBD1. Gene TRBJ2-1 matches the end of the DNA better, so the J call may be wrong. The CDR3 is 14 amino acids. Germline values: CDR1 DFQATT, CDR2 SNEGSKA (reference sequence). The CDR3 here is CSARMGTGQETQFF. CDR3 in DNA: TGCAGTGCTAGAATGGGGACAGGACAAGAGACCCAGTTCTTC.

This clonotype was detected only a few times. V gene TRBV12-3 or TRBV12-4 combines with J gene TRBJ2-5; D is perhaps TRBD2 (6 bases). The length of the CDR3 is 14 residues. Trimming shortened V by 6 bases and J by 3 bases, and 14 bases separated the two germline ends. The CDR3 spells CASSLTDYKETQYF. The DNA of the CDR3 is TGTGCCAGCAGCTTAACGGACTACAAAGAGACCCAGTACTTC.